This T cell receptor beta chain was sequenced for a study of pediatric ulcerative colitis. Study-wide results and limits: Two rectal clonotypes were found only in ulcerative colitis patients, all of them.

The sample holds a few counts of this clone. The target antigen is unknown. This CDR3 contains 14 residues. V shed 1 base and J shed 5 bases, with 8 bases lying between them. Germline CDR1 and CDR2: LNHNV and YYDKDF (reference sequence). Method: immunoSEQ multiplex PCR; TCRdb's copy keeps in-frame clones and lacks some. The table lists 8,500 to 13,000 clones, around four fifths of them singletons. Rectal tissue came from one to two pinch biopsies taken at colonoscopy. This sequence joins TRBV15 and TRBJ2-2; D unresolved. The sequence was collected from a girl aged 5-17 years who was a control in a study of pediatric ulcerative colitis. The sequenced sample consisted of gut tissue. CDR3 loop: CATSRVGVTGELFF. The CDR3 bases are TGTGCCACCAGCAGAGTTGGGGTAACCGGGGAGCTGTTTTTT.